The T cell receptor (beta chain) under discussion was sequenced for a study of identical twins. Germline values: CDR1 MNHNS, CDR2 SASEGT. The CDR3 runs 17 residues. Trimming stripped 5 bases from V and 4 bases from J, with 23 bases between. TCRdb analysed the 5' RACE reads with MiXCR anew, one entry per CDR3 protein. The profile shows more than 650,000 distinct CDR3 sequences, 5.5% to 6.5% of them singletons. The table lists this clonotype with many counts. The TCR was taken from a man between 18 and 35 years old in good health. This chain uses TRBV6-1 with TRBJ2-5, with D perhaps TRBD1 (6 bases). The specimen was naive T cells sorted from blood. CDR3 sequence reads: CASSRPRRDQGSETQYF. CDR3 nucleotide sequence: TGTGCCAGCAGTCGACCTCGTCGGGACCAGGGGTCAGAGACCCAGTACTTC.